Below, 16 T cell receptor beta chains from the same sample are listed, as sequenced in a study of post-analysis software for immune sequencing data. General observations from the study: Roughly five TRBV segments were significantly more frequent in patients than in controls. TRBV5-6, TRBV5-1 and TRBV20-1 were among these segments.

Presence of unique molecular identifiers characterized the TCR beta cDNA libraries. TCRdb recomputed calls from the PCR reads with MiXCR, one row per CDR3 protein. The sample lists more than 450,000 distinct CDR3 sequences, roughly 34% occurring once. No antigen has been identified for these receptors. Sequences were obtained from blood. Receptors were obtained from a girl aged 2 to 17 with multiple sclerosis.

This clonotype has a handful of counts. This chain links TRBV25-1 with TRBJ1-2, with D maybe TRBD1 (5 bases). This CDR3 is 13 amino acids long. Germline assignment: CDR1 MGHDK and CDR2 SYGVNS. V lost 6 bases and J lost 2, with 10 bases in between. For the CDR3, the DNA is TGTGCCAGCAGGCGGGGGGAGAACTATGGCTACACCTTC. Translation gives CASRRGENYGYTF.

The V gene is TRBV20-1, the J gene TRBJ2-3, with 10 positions matching TRBD2. The CDR3 extends over 16 amino acids. V trimming: 3 bases; J trimming: 0 bases; junction bases outside the gene matches: 6. The germline gives CDR1 DFQATT, CDR2 SNEGSKA (reference sequence). The CDR3, as DNA: TGCAGTGCTAGGGATTATAGCGGGGGGAGCACAGATACGCAGTATTTT. Translating it yields CSARDYSGGSTDTQYF.

This clonotype was observed a few times. The chain has TRBV7-2 and TRBJ2-1; a weak D match, TRBD2 (7 bases). CDR1 and CDR2 (germline): SGHTA, FQGNSA. This CDR3 is 17 amino acids long. Between the trimmed V and J ends, which lost 5 bases and 10 bases, there was a span of 27 bases. CDR3 residues: CASSQGAWRGPRNEQFF. As DNA, the CDR3 is TGTGCCAGCAGCCAAGGGGCCTGGCGGGGGCCCCGCAACGAGCAGTTCTTC.

The chain combines TRBV5-1 with TRBJ2-4; 13 bases are shared with TRBD2. From germline, CDR1 is SGHRS and CDR2 YFSETQ. The length of the CDR3 is 17 residues. V lost 4 bases, J lost 6 bases, and 10 bases stayed unmatched. In DNA, the CDR3 is TGCGCCAGCAGCCCCAGGGGCCGGACTAGCGGGGGAAACATTCAGTACTTC. Encoded protein: CASSPRGRTSGGNIQYF.

V gene TRBV5-1 combines with J gene TRBJ2-3, with 10 positions matching TRBD1. CDR3 length: 15 amino acids. Looked up from germline, CDR1 is SGHRS and CDR2 is YFSETQ. Unmatched junction bases numbered 5, after V lost 4 bases and J lost 3 bases. CDR3 sequence reads: CASSDDRGHTDTQYF. CDR3 DNA: TGCGCCAGCAGCGACGACAGGGGGCATACAGATACGCAGTATTTT.

This clonotype appeared a few times. The V call is TRBV29-1, the J call TRBJ2-1, with TRBD1 identical over 8 bases. Per the germline V gene, CDR1 is SQVTM and CDR2 is ANQGSEA. The V and J ends lost 6 bases and 3 bases, in that order; junction bases with no gene match: 7. CDR3 length equals 14 residues. The CDR3 region is CSVAGGQGYNEQFF. CDR3 bases: TGCAGCGTCGCCGGTGGACAGGGCTACAATGAGCAGTTCTTC.

This sequence joins TRBV7-9 and TRBJ2-5, with 12 positions matching TRBD1. CDR1 SEHNR and CDR2 FQNEAQ come from the germline V gene (reference sequence). The CDR3 has 16 residues. The V and J ends lost 5 bases and 1 base, in that order; junction bases with no gene match: 5. CDR3 sequence reads: CASSPRDRGPQETQYF. The CDR3 region has the DNA TGTGCCAGCAGCCCACGGGACAGGGGGCCCCAAGAGACCCAGTACTTC.

This clonotype was picked up a small number of times. The chain employs TRBV6-5 and TRBJ2-7; D gene unclear. Germline V gene sequence: CDR1 MNHEY, CDR2 SVGAGI. Trimming stripped 4 bases from V and 0 bases from J, with 13 bases between. The CDR3 consists of 15 residues. The CDR3 DNA reads TGTGCCAGCAGTTGGGGTCGGGTCCCCTCCTACGAGCAGTACTTC. It specifies CASSWGRVPSYEQYF.

The V call is TRBV5-6, the J call TRBJ2-7, with a possible D match to TRBD1 (5 bases). Germline CDR1 reads SGHDT; CDR2 reads YYEEEE. The V end was cut by 3 bases, the J end by 2 bases, with 12 bases between. The CDR3 consists of 14 residues. The CDR3 here is CASSSTVSTYEQYF. For the CDR3, the DNA is TGTGCCAGCAGCTCGACAGTATCCACCTACGAGCAGTACTTC.

The chain links TRBV14 to TRBJ1-1, with no clear D. Germline V gene sequence: CDR1 SGHDN, CDR2 FVKESK. Trimming stripped 0 bases from V and 6 bases from J, with 17 bases between. CDR3 length: 16 amino acids. DNA of the CDR3: TGTGCCAGCAGCCAAGAATCCCACGGTTGGGGATCTGAAGCTTTCTTT. Translated, it gives CASSQESHGWGSEAFF.

This chain joins TRBV20-1 and TRBJ2-5; D is ambiguous. The CDR3 spans 11 residues. The V and J ends lost 6 bases and 2 bases respectively, with 7 bases between them. CDR1 DFQATT and CDR2 SNEGSKA come from the germline V gene (reference sequence). The CDR3 DNA is TGCAGTGCCCAGCTACAAGAGACCCAGTACTTC. Amino acids: CSAQLQETQYF.

A few counts support this clonotype. The CDR3 loop reads CASSLMAPTGGNSPLHF. The CDR3 DNA reads TGCGCCAGCAGCTTGATGGCGCCGACAGGGGGGAATTCACCCCTCCACTTT. The chain recombines TRBV5-1 with TRBJ1-6; 9 bases agree with TRBD1. CDR1 SGHRS and CDR2 YFSETQ come from the germline V gene. This CDR3 region has 17 residues. The V and J ends lost 1 base and 7 bases, in that order; junction bases with no gene match: 9.

The CDR3 spells CARKDVLGTEAFF. The CDR3 nucleotides are TGTGCCAGGAAGGACGTCCTGGGCACTGAAGCTTTCTTT. The chain couples TRBV10-3 to TRBJ1-1; no clear D. Germline lookup yields CDR1 ENHRY and CDR2 SYGVKD. V gave up 10 bases and J gave up 4 bases, with 16 bases separating them. The CDR3 has 13 residues.

The genes are TRBV6-5 and TRBJ2-5, with 9 bases that match TRBD2. The CDR3 covers 18 residues. CDR1 is MNHEY and CDR2 is SVGAGI in the germline V gene. V lost 0 bases, J lost 3 bases, and 11 bases stayed unmatched. The CDR3 DNA reads TGTGCCAGCAGTTACTCGATTGGGCTAGCGGGGAGGGAAGAGACCCAGTACTTC. Translating gives CASSYSIGLAGREETQYF.

This clonotype was seen at least ten times. The chain uses TRBV4-1 and TRBJ2-5; D is possibly TRBD2 (6 bases). The CDR3 is 14 amino acids. Germline values: CDR1 MGHRA, CDR2 YSYEKL. V was cut by 1 base and J by 5 bases, with 11 bases left in between. The CDR3 reads CASSQGTGRETQYF. The CDR3 nucleotides read TGCGCCAGCAGCCAAGGGACGGGGAGGGAGACCCAGTACTTC.

The gene calls are TRBV20-1 and TRBJ2-5, with TRBD2 identical over 8 bases. Per germline, CDR1 DFQATT and CDR2 SNEGSKA (reference sequence). This CDR3 has 15 amino acids. V gave up 5 bases and J gave up 4 bases; unmatched junction bases: 12. The CDR3 is CSAYPGLGGGETQYF. For the CDR3, the DNA is TGCAGTGCTTACCCGGGACTAGGGGGTGGAGAGACCCAGTACTTC.